This T cell receptor (beta chain) was recovered during a study of CD8 T cells in ankylosing spondylitis. Study-wide points: A TCR beta motif of roughly 8 highly homologous variants appeared characteristic of ankylosing spondylitis blood. Certain motif variants had earlier appeared in reactive arthritis synovial fluid and blood.

Germline CDR1 is ENHRY and CDR2 is SYGVKD. Trimming removed 0 bases at V and 5 bases at J, with 22 bases between. CDR3 size: 18 residues. TCRdb used MiXCR to reprocess the 5' RACE reads, holding one entry per CDR3 protein. The profile shows roughly 470,000 distinct CDR3 sequences, 25% to 30% of them singletons. Many counts were recorded for this clonotype. The antigen remains undetermined. Sequencing input: blood, either unsorted or a sorted T cell fraction (not recorded which). The genes are TRBV10-3 and TRBJ2-5; D remains unclear. The clonotype comes from a male donor with ankylosing spondylitis. The CDR3 loop is CAISESRGDTTPRETQYF. The CDR3 bases are TGTGCCATCAGTGAGTCTCGTGGGGATACTACGCCGCGGGAGACCCAGTACTTC.